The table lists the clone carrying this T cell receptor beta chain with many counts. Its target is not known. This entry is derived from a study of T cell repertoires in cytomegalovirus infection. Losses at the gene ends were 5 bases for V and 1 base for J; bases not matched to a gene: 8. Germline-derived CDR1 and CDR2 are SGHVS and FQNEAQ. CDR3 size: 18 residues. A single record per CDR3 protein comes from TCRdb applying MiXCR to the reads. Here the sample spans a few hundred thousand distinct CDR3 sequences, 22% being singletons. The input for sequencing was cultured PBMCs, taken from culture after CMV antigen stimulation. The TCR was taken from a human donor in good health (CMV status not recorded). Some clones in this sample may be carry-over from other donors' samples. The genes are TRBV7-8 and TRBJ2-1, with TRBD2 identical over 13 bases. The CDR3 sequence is CASSPTSGRAKSYNEQFF. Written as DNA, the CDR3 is TGTGCCAGCAGCCCCACTAGCGGGAGGGCCAAGTCCTACAATGAGCAGTTCTTC.